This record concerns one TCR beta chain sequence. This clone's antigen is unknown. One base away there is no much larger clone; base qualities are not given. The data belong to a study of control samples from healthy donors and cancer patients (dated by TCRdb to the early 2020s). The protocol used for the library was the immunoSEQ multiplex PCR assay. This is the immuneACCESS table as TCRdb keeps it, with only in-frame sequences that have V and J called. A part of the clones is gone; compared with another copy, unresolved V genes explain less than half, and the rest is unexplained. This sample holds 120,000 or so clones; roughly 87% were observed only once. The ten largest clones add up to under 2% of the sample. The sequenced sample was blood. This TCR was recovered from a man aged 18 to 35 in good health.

The nucleotides are TGTGCCAGCAGTGAACAGGGGGCACGAAACACCATATATTTT. Protein translation: CASSEQGARNTIYF. The rearrangement combines TRBV2 with TRBJ1-3, with 8 bases in between that match TRBD1. The CDR3 starts with the cysteine, ends with the phenylalanine, and has 14 residues. The DNA shown is the 42-base CDR3, in frame from base 1. At the junction V is shortened by 2 bases and J by 5 bases; bases outside the gene matches: 2. In the germline V gene, CDR1 corresponds to SNHLY and CDR2 to FYNNEI.